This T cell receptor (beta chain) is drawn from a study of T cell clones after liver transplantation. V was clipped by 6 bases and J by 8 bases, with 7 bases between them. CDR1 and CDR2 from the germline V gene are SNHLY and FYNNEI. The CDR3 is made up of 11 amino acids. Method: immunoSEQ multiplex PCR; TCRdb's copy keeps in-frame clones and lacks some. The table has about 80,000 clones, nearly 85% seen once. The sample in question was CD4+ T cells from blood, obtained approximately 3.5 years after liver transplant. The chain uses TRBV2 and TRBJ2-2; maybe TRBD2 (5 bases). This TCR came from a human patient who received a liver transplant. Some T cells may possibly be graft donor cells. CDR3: CASSLAGELFF. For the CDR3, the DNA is TGTGCCAGCAGCTTAGCGGGGGAGCTGTTTTTT.